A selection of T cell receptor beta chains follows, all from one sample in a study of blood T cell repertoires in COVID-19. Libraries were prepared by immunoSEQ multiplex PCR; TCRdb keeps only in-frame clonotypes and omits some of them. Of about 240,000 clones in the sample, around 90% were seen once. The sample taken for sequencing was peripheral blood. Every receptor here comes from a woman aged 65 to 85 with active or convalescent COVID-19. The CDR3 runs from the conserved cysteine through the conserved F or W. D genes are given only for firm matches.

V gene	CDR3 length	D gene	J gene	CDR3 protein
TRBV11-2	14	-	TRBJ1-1	CASSLAEGNTEAFF
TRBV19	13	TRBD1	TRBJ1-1	CASSNRDRGDAFF
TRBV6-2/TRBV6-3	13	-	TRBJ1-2	CASSPGLFDGYTF
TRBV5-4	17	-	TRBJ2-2	CASSPAMSAGLEGELFF
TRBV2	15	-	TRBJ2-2	CASSEGTLYTGELFF
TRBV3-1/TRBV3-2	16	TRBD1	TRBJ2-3	CASSPRDSRDTDTQYF
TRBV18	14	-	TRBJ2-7	CASSPTSLEAEQYF
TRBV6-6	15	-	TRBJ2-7	CASSYPAGSSYEQYF
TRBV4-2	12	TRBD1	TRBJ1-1	CASSQQGEEAFF
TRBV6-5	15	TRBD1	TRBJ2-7	CASSSQGAGAYEQYF
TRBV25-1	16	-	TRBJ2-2	CASSVTGKPNTGELFF
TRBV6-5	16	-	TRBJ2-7	CASSYSVPGRNYEQYF